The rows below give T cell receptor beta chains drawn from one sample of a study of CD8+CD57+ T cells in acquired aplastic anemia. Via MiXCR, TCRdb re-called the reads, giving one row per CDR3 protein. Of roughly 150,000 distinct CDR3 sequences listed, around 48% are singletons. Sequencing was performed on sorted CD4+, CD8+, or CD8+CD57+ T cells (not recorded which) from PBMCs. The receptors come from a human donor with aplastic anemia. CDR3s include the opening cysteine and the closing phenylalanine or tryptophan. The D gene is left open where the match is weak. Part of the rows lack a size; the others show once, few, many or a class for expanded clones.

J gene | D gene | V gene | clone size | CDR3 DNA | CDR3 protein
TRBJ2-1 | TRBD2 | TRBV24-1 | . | TGTGCCACCAGTGACCCACCGACTAGCGGGGGAGATGAGCAGTTCTTC | CATSDPPTSGGDEQFF
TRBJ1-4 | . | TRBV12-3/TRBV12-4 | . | TGTGCCAGCAGTTTATCAGGGTTCGGTGAAAAACTGTTTTTT | CASSLSGFGEKLFF
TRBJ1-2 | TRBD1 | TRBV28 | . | TGTGCCAGCAGTCCGCCGGACAGGGGCATCTATGGCTACACCTTC | CASSPPDRGIYGYTF
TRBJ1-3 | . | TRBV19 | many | TGTGCCAGTAATGCCCAGGGTGGAAACACCATATATTTT | CASNAQGGNTIYF
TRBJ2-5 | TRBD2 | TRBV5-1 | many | TGCGCCAGCAGCTCACTAGCGGGAGTGGTAGTAGAGACCCAGTACTTC | CASSSLAGVVVETQYF
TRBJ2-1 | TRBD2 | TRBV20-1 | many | TGCAGTGCCCCAGCGGGAGTGAACAATGAGCAGTTCTTC | CSAPAGVNNEQFF
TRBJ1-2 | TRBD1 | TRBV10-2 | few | TGCGCCAGCAGCTGGACAGGGGTTGACTATGGCTACACCTTC | CASSWTGVDYGYTF
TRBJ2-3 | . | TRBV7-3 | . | TGTGCCAGCAGCTTAGAAGGGTCAGGCACAGATACGCAGTATTTT | CASSLEGSGTDTQYF
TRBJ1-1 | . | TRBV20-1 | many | TGCAGTGCTAGTCCCCGGGATGGGTACACTGAAGCTTTCTTT | CSASPRDGYTEAFF
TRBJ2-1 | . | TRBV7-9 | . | TGTGCCAGCAGTTACCCGGTCAATGAGCAGTTCTTC | CASSYPVNEQFF
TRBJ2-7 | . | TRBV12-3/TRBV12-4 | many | TGTGCCAGCAGTTACCGGGATCGCAACAGACCCGAGCAGTACTTC | CASSYRDRNRPEQYF
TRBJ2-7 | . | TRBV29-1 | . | TGCAGCGTTGAAGTATCGGACGTAACCTACGAGCAGTACTTC | CSVEVSDVTYEQYF
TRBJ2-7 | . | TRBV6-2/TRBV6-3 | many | TGTGCCAGCAGTTACGTGTCAGGGTACGAGCAGTACTTC | CASSYVSGYEQYF
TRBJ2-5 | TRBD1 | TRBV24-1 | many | TGTGCCACCAGTGATTCCAGACAGGGGGGAGAGACCCAGTACTTC | CATSDSRQGGETQYF
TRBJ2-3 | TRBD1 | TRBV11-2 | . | TGTGCCAGCAGCCTAGGGACAGGGGGCACAGATACGCAGTATTTT | CASSLGTGGTDTQYF
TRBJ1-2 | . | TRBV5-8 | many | TGTGCCAGCAGCGTGGAGGTTTATGGCTACACCTTC | CASSVEVYGYTF
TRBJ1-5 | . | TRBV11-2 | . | TGTGCCAGCAGGTCAGACAGCAATCAGCCCCAGCATTTT | CASRSDSNQPQHF
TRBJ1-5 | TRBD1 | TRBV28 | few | TGTGCCAGCAGTATTCGACAGGGTCATAGCAATCAGCCCCAGCATTTT | CASSIRQGHSNQPQHF
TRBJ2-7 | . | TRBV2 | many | TGTGCCAGCTCTGGTGAGACGGGGTTTAACGAGCAGTACTTC | CASSGETGFNEQYF
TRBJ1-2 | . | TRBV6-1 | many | TGTGCCAGCAGTGAACAGGGATCCGGCTATGGCTACACCTTC | CASSEQGSGYGYTF
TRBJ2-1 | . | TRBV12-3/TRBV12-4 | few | TGTGCCAGCAGTTTAGGGGTTGCCTACAATGAGCAGTTCTTC | CASSLGVAYNEQFF
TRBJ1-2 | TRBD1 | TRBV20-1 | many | TGCAGTGCTAGAGAGGGACAGGGGTTAGGCTACACCTTC | CSAREGQGLGYTF
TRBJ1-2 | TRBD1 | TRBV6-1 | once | TGTGCCAGCAGTGGGGGCCGACAGGGGCGGAACTATGGCTACACCTTC | CASSGGRQGRNYGYTF
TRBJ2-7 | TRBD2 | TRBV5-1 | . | TGCGCCAGCAGCTTGGAGGGTAGCGGGGGGACCTACGAGCAGTACTTC | CASSLEGSGGTYEQYF
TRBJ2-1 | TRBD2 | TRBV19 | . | TGTGCCAGTAGTATGTCCTCGGGACTAGCGGCCAATGAGCAGTTCTTC | CASSMSSGLAANEQFF
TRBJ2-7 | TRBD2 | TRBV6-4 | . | TGTGCCAGCAGTGACTCGCCTAGCGGGGCCTACGAGCAGTACTTC | CASSDSPSGAYEQYF
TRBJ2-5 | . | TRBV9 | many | TGTGCCAGCAGCGTATCGGGGAAGGAGACCCAGTACTTC | CASSVSGKETQYF
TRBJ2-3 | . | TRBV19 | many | TGTGCCAGTAGTAGGGGGGCAGCTAGCACAGATACGCAGTATTTT | CASSRGAASTDTQYF
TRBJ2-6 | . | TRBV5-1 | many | TGCGCCAGCAGCTTAGGACAGTCTGGGGCCAACGTCCTGACTTTC | CASSLGQSGANVLTF
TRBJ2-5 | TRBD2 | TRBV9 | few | TGTGCCAGCACCTCCTCTAGCGGCAAACAAGAGACCCAGTACTTC | CASTSSSGKQETQYF
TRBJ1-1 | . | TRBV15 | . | TGTGCCACCAGCGCGGACAGTACGAACACTGAAGCTTTCTTT | CATSADSTNTEAFF
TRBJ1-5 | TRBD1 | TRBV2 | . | TGTGCCAGCAGTGAACTAGGTGGGACAGGGCTTCAGCCCCAGCATTTT | CASSELGGTGLQPQHF
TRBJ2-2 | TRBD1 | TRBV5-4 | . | TGTGCCAGCAGCACCGAGTACAGGGGCCCCACCGGGGAGCTGTTTTTT | CASSTEYRGPTGELFF
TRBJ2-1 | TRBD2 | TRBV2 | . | TGTGCCAGCACAGAGACTAGCGGGAGTTTGGATGAGCAGTTCTTC | CASTETSGSLDEQFF
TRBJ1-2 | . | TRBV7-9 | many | TGTGCCAGCAGCTTAGAACAGGGCTATGGCTACACCTTC | CASSLEQGYGYTF
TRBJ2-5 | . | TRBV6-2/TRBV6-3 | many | TGTGCCAGCAGTTACGAGGGAAGGTGGGGAGAGACCCAGTACTTC | CASSYEGRWGETQYF
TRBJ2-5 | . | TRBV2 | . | TGTGCCAGCGCCAGTGGAGAGACCCAGTACTTC | CASASGETQYF
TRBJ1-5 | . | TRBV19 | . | TGTGCCAGTATTAAGTGGGGGCGCCGAAATCAGCCCCAGCATTTT | CASIKWGRRNQPQHF
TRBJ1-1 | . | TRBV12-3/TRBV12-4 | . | TGTGCCACCAACCCTCGGGCCGACACTGAAGCTTTCTTT | CATNPRADTEAFF
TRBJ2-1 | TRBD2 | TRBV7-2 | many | TGTGCCAGCAGACCCCCGAATGCGGGAGGAGGTAATGAGCAGTTCTTC | CASRPPNAGGGNEQFF
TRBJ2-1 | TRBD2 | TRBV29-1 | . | TGCAGCCTGGGACTAGCGGGACGGAATGAGCAGTTCTTC | CSLGLAGRNEQFF
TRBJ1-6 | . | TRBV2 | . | TGTGCCAGCCTTCCCGGGGGTAATTCACCCCTCCACTTT | CASLPGGNSPLHF
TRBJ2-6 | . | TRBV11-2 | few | TGTGCCAGCAGCGCGACACGAACTTCTGGGGCCAACGTCCTGACTTTC | CASSATRTSGANVLTF
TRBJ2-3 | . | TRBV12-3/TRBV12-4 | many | TGTGCCAGCAGCCTACAGGGCAGCACAGATACGCAGTATTTT | CASSLQGSTDTQYF
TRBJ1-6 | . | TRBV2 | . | TGTGCCAGTCAAGGGAGGGGGATATCACCCCTCCACTTT | CASQGRGISPLHF
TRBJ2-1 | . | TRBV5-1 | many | TGCGCCAGCAGCTTGCAGGTGGGCGACAATGAGCAGTTCTTC | CASSLQVGDNEQFF
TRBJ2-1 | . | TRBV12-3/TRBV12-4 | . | TGTGCCAGCAGTTCAGGGAACGGAAACAATGAGCAGTTCTTC | CASSSGNGNNEQFF
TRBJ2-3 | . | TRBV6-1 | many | TGTGCCAGCAGCCCGCGGGACCACCGCACAGATACGCAGTATTTT | CASSPRDHRTDTQYF
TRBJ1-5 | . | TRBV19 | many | TGTGCCAGTAGTATAGACCTCAATCAGCCCCAGCATTTT | CASSIDLNQPQHF
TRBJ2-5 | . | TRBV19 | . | TGTGCCAGTAGTATTGTGGGACCCCAAGAGACCCAGTACTTC | CASSIVGPQETQYF
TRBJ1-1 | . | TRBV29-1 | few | TGCAGCGTCTGGGCAGAGAACACTGAAGCTTTCTTT | CSVWAENTEAFF